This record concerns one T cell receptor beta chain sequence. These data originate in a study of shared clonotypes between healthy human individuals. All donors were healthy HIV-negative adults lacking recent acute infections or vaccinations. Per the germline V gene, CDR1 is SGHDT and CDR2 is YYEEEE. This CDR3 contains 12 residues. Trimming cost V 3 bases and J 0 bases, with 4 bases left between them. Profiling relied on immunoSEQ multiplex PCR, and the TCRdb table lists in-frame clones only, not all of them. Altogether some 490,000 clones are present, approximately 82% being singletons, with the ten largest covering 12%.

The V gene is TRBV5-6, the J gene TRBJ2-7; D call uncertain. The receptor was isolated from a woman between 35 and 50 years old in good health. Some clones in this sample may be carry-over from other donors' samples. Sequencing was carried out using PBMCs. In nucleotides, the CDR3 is TGTGCCAGCAGCTCCAGCTCCTACGAGCAGTACTTC. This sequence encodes CASSSSSYEQYF.